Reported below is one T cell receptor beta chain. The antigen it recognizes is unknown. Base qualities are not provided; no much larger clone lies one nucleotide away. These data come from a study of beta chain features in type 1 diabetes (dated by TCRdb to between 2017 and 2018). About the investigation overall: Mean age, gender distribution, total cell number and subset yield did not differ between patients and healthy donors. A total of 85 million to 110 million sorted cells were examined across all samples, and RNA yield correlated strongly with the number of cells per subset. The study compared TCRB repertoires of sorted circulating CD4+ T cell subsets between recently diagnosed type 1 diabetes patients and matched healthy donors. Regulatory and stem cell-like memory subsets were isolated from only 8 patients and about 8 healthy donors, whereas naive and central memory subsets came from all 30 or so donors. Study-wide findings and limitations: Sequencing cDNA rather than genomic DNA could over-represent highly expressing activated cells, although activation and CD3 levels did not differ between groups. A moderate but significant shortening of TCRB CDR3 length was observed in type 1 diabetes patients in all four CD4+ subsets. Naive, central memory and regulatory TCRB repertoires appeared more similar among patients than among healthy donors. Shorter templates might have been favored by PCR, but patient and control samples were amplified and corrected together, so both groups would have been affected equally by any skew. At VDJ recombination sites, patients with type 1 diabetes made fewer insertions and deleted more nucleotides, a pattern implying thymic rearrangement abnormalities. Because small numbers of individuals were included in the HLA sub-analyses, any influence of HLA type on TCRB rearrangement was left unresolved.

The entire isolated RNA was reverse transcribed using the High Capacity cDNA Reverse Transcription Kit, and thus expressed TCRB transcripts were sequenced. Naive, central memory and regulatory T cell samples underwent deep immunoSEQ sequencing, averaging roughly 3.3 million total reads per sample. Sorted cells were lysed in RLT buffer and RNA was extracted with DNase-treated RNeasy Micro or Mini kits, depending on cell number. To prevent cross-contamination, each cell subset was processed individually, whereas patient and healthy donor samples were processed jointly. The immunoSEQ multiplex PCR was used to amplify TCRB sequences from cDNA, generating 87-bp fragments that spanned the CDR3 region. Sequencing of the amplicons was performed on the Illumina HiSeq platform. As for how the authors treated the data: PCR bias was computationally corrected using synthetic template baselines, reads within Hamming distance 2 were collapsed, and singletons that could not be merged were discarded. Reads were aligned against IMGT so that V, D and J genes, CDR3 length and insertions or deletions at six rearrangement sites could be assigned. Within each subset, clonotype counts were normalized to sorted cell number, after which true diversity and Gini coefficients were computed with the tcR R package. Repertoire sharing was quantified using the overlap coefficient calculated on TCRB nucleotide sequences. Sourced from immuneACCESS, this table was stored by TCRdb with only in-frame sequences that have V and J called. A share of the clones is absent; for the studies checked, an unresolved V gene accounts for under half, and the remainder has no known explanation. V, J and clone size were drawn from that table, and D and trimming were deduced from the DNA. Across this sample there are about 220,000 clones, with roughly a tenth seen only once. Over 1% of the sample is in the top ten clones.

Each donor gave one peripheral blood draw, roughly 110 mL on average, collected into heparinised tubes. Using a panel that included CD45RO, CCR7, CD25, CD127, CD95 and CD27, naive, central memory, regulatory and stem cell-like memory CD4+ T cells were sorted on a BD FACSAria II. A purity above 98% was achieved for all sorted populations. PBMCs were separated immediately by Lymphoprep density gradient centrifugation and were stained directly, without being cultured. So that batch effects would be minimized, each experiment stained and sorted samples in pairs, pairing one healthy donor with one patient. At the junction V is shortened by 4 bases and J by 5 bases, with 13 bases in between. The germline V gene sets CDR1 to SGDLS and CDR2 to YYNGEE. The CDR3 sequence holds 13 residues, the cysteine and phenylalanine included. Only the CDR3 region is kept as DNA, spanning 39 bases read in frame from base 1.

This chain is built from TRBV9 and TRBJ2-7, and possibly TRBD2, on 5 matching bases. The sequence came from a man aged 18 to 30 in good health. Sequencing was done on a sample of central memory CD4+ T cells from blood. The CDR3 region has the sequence CASSRRGVNEQYF. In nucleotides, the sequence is TGTGCCAGCAGCAGACGGGGAGTCAACGAGCAGTACTTC.